Presented here are 5 T cell receptor beta chains from one specimen sequenced in a study of CD8 T cells in ankylosing spondylitis. In TCRdb, the 5' RACE reads were re-called with MiXCR into one record per CDR3 protein. The table has 150,000 to 200,000 distinct CDR3 sequences, around 10% seen once. Sequences were obtained from blood, either unsorted or a sorted T cell fraction (not recorded which). Receptors originate from a male donor with ankylosing spondylitis or in good health (not recorded which).

This clonotype was observed many times. The rearrangement joins TRBV29-1 to TRBJ1-1; TRBD1 agrees at 8 bases. The germline V gene has CDR1 SQVTM and CDR2 ANQGSEA. CDR3 length: 14 amino acids. Trimming took 4 bases from V and 0 from J; bases not matched to a gene: 4. CDR3 sequence reads: CSVAGGDMNTEAFF. CDR3 nucleotide sequence: TGCAGCGTTGCAGGGGGCGACATGAACACTGAAGCTTTCTTT.

This clonotype was counted between two and nine times. The chain joins TRBV7-2 to TRBJ2-1; D gene uncertain. V lost 0 bases to trimming and J lost 9 bases, with 12 bases between them. Germline CDR1 is SGHTA and CDR2 is FQGNSA. The CDR3 is 14 amino acids. The CDR3 reads CASSLALTTGEQFF. CDR3 DNA sequence: TGTGCCAGCAGCTTAGCGCTAACCACGGGTGAGCAGTTCTTC.

This clonotype has a count of ten or more. The chain links TRBV6-1 to TRBJ2-3, with 8 positions matching TRBD1. The V gene's germline CDR1 is MNHNS and CDR2 SASEGT. The CDR3 totals 13 residues. After removal of 2 bases from V and 8 bases from J, the junction contained 3 bases not matched to a gene. The CDR3 loop reads CASSENDRGTQYF. The CDR3 region has the DNA TGTGCCAGCAGTGAAAACGACAGGGGTACGCAGTATTTT.

This clonotype has at least ten counts. The chain couples TRBV4-3 to TRBJ1-3, with D unclear. Germline loops: CDR1 LGHNA, CDR2 YSLEER. V was clipped by 4 bases and J by 4 bases, with 20 bases between them. The CDR3 runs 17 residues. The CDR3 bases are TGCGCCAGCAGCCTAAGGACGACTATAGAAACCGGAAACACCATATATTTT. Its protein is CASSLRTTIETGNTIYF.

V is TRBV24-1 and J is TRBJ2-1; the match to TRBD2 covers 8 bases. With 6 bases clipped from V and 6 bases from J, the junction kept 9 bases outside the gene matches. CDR1 and CDR2 (germline): KGHDR, SFDVKD. The CDR3 contains 15 residues. The CDR3 nucleotides are TGTGCCACCAGTATTGCGGGGGGTCCCCTCAATGAGCAGTTCTTC. It encodes CATSIAGGPLNEQFF.